Listed here are 20 T cell receptor beta chains from one sample, sequenced in a study of blood T cell repertoires in COVID-19. The table came from immunoSEQ multiplex PCR; TCRdb's copy has only in-frame clones and leaves some out. In the table there are fewer than 110,000 clones, approximately 87% of which are singletons. The specimen sequenced was peripheral blood. All receptors derive from a woman aged 25 to 39 with acute or convalescent COVID-19.

The CDR3 bases are TGTGCCAGCGGAATAGCGGGGGGTGCCACAGATACGCAGTATTTT. Its translation is CASGIAGGATDTQYF. V usage is TRBV6-5 and J usage is TRBJ2-3, with TRBD2 matching 10 bases. The CDR3 has 15 residues. Germline loops: CDR1 MNHEY, CDR2 SVGAGI. J was trimmed by 2 bases and V by 8 bases; bases with no gene match: 7.

The chain carries TRBV29-1 and TRBJ1-1; 7 bases align to TRBD1. Germline V gives CDR1 SQVTM, CDR2 ANQGSEA. The length of the CDR3 is 11 residues. V was clipped by 6 bases and J by 8 bases; unmatched bases: 6. The CDR3 nucleotides read TGCAGCGTGACCCGGGACAGAGAAGCTTTCTTT. As protein: CSVTRDREAFF.

The rearrangement links TRBV5-1 to TRBJ2-5; D is uncertain. Germline assignment: CDR1 SGHRS and CDR2 YFSETQ. CDR3 length: 16 amino acids. Trimming cost V 6 bases and J 3 bases, with 21 bases left between them. The CDR3 spells CASKVPVGQPKETQYF. The CDR3 DNA follows: TGCGCCAGCAAAGTCCCCGTTGGGCAACCCAAAGAGACCCAGTACTTC.

This clone was detected once. The chain has TRBV7-9 and TRBJ1-2; no clear D. The CDR3 contains 13 residues. V was cut by 6 bases and J by 4 bases, with 12 bases left in between. Looked up from germline, CDR1 is SEHNR and CDR2 is FQNEAQ (reference sequence). The DNA for the CDR3 is TGTGCCAGCAGTCATACAGTAACCTATGGCTACACCTTC. Residues: CASSHTVTYGYTF.

The rearrangement uses TRBV12-3 or TRBV12-4 and TRBJ1-3, with 7 bases aligning to TRBD1. CDR3 size: 13 residues. The V segment lost 4 bases and the J segment 8 bases; nucleotides outside the gene matches: 5. This chain's CDR3 is CASSSTGADTIYF. Written as DNA, the CDR3 is TGTGCCAGCAGTTCCACAGGGGCGGACACCATATATTTT.

The CDR3 protein is CASSKRGGGVHYEQYF. As DNA, the CDR3 is TGTGCCAGCAGCAAAAGGGGCGGGGGTGTTCACTACGAGCAGTACTTC. V usage is TRBV21-1 and J usage is TRBJ2-7; the table gives TRBD2 as D, unverified against the DNA. TRBV21-1 is a recognized pseudogene. The CDR3 length is 16 residues.

The chain couples TRBV10-3 to TRBJ1-2; 10 bases are shared with TRBD1. The trim removed 6 bases at V and 4 bases at J, leaving 2 bases unmatched. There are 13 residues in the CDR3. Germline CDR1 is ENHRY and CDR2 is SYGVKD. CDR3 in amino acids: CAISDRGLYGYTF. CDR3 coding DNA: TGTGCCATCAGCGACAGGGGGCTCTATGGCTACACCTTC.

The CDR3 loop reads CAWSVRGEVAGGTRIGELFF. Here the CDR3 DNA reads TGTGCCTGGAGTGTACGAGGGGAGGTAGCGGGGGGCACCCGGATCGGGGAGCTGTTTTTT. The rearrangement uses TRBV30 and TRBJ2-2; 10 bases are shared with TRBD2. The CDR3 contains 20 residues. CDR1 is GTSNPN, CDR2 SVGIG, per germline (reference sequence). Trimming took 0 bases from V and 7 from J; bases not matched to a gene: 20. The whole variable domain, remainder taken from reference TRBV30 and TRBJ2-2, is SQTIHQWPATLVQPVGSPLSLECTVEGTSNPNLYWYRQAAGRGLQLLFYSVGIGQISSEVPQNLSASRPQDRQFILSSKKLLLSDSGFYLCAWSVRGEVAGGTRIGELFFGEGSRLTVL.

V is TRBV28 and J is TRBJ1-2; 9 positions match TRBD1. The CDR3 has 14 amino acids. V shed 5 bases and J 6 bases; nucleotides not matched to a gene: 7. Germline CDR1 is MDHEN and CDR2 is SYDVKM. The CDR3 DNA is TGTGCCAGCAGTCCCGGCGGGACAGGGAATGGCTACACCTTC. It encodes CASSPGGTGNGYTF.

The chain links TRBV6-5 to TRBJ1-2; 9 bases align to TRBD1. This CDR3 has 15 amino acids. Looked up from germline, CDR1 is MNHEY and CDR2 is SVGAGI. The V gene end was trimmed by 6 bases and the J gene end by 8 bases; junction bases not matched to a gene: 13. CDR3 nucleotide sequence: TGTGCCAGCAGCCCGGAAACACAGGGGGCGGAAGGCTACACCTTC. It is translated as CASSPETQGAEGYTF.

This clone was found once. The genes are TRBV7-6 and TRBJ1-2; perhaps TRBD1 as D (5 bases). This CDR3 comprises 18 residues. Germline V gene lookup returns CDR1 SGHVS and CDR2 FNYEAQ. V dropped 3 bases and J dropped 5 bases, with 25 bases sitting between them. The CDR3 region is CASSFFPSPEQGSYGYTF. For the CDR3, the DNA is TGTGCCAGCAGCTTCTTCCCTTCCCCCGAGCAGGGCAGTTATGGCTACACCTTC. Together with reference TRBV7-6 and TRBJ1-2, the CDR3 gives the full variable domain: GAGVSQSPRYKVTKRGQDVALRCDPISGHVSLYWYRQALGQGPEFLTYFNYEAQQDKSGLPNDRFSAERPEGSISTLTIQRTEQRDSAMYRCASSFFPSPEQGSYGYTFGSGTRLTVV.

The J gene is TRBJ1-1, the V gene TRBV23-1; maybe TRBD1 (6 bases). TRBV23-1 is an ORF; its function is uncertain. V lost 4 bases to trimming and J lost 1 base, with 22 bases between them. The CDR3 length is 18 residues. For the CDR3, the DNA is TGCGCCAGCAGTCGTACGGGCAGGGGCCGATTAAAGAACACTGAAGCTTTCTTT. It codes for CASSRTGRGRLKNTEAFF.

This sequence joins TRBV19 and TRBJ2-7, with a possible D match to TRBD1 (6 bases). The germline V and J ends were trimmed by 3 bases and 2 bases, with 14 bases remaining between them. Germline V gives CDR1 LNHDA, CDR2 SQIVND (reference sequence). The CDR3 length is 15 residues. The CDR3 region has the DNA TGTGCCAGTAGTATCAAGGGGGAAGGGGCCTACGAGCAGTACTTC. Protein: CASSIKGEGAYEQYF. The full variable domain, rest sourced from reference TRBV19 and TRBJ2-7, is DGGITQSPKYLFRKEGQNVTLSCEQNLNHDAMYWYRQDPGQGLRLIYYSQIVNDFQKGDIAEGYSVSREKKESFPLTVTSAQKNPTAFYLCASSIKGEGAYEQYFGPGTRLTVT.

The J gene is TRBJ2-2, the V gene TRBV5-1; 9 bases line up with TRBD1. CDR3 size: 18 residues. The V and J ends lost 4 bases and 4 bases, in that order; junction bases with no gene match: 14. The germline gives CDR1 SGHRS, CDR2 YFSETQ. The CDR3 reads CASSPRPGTGRVTGELFF. DNA for the CDR3: TGCGCCAGCAGCCCTCGTCCCGGGACAGGGAGAGTCACCGGGGAGCTGTTTTTT. The variable domain in full, completed from reference TRBV5-1 and TRBJ2-2, reads KAGVTQTPRYLIKTRGQQVTLSCSPISGHRSVSWYQQTPGQGLQFLFEYFSETQRNKGNFPGRFSGRQFSNSRSEMNVSTLELGDSALYLCASSPRPGTGRVTGELFFGEGSRLTVL.

The chain recombines TRBV5-1 with TRBJ1-5, with 9 bases fitting TRBD1. V dropped 4 bases and J dropped 2; count of bases not matched to a gene: 13. Germline V CDR1 and CDR2: SGHRS, YFSETQ. CDR3 length: 18 amino acids. The CDR3 coding sequence is TGCGCCAGCAGCCCAGGGGACAGGGAGCCGTCGGGCAATCAGCCCCAGCATTTT. It specifies CASSPGDREPSGNQPQHF.

The chain links TRBV6-5 to TRBJ1-5; no reliable D call. The CDR3 runs to 15 residues. From germline, CDR1 is MNHEY and CDR2 SVGAGI. V was trimmed by 6 bases and J by 0 bases, leaving 12 bases between them. The CDR3 region is CASRPAVNSNQPQHF. CDR3 coding DNA: TGTGCCAGCAGGCCCGCAGTGAATAGCAATCAGCCCCAGCATTTT.

The chain combines TRBV3-1 (or the pseudogene TRBV3-2) with TRBJ2-1, with 7 bases lining up with TRBD2. V dropped 5 bases and J dropped 8; count of bases not matched to a gene: 15. Looked up from germline, CDR1 is LGHDT and CDR2 is YNNKEL (reference sequence). CDR3 length: 16 residues. In DNA form, the CDR3 reads TGTGCCAGCAGCGGTCCCCGGGCGGGGGTAACGTATGAGCAGTTCTTC. Amino acid sequence: CASSGPRAGVTYEQFF.

This rearrangement joins TRBV2 to TRBJ1-6, with TRBD1 matching over 9 bases. Germline V gives CDR1 SNHLY, CDR2 FYNNEI. V gave up 6 bases and J gave up 7 bases; unmatched junction bases: 13. The CDR3 is made up of 17 amino acids. The CDR3 DNA is TGTGCCAGCAGAGTGGGACAGGGTTTTCGTTACAATTCACCCCTCCACTTT. Translated: CASRVGQGFRYNSPLHF.

This clone counts as large. This chain links TRBV19 with TRBJ1-6; TRBD1 might be the D (5 bases). The V and J ends lost 3 bases and 10 bases respectively, with 13 bases between them. CDR1 LNHDA and CDR2 SQIVND come from the germline V gene (reference sequence). The CDR3 sequence is 14 residues long. The chain's CDR3 is CASSILEGRSPLHF. The CDR3 region has the DNA TGTGCCAGTAGTATTCTGGAGGGGAGGTCACCCCTCCACTTT.

This clone was seen more than once but under ten times. CDR3: CASNSPGLAGGQGEQFF. The CDR3 bases are TGTGCCAGCAACTCCCCGGGACTAGCGGGGGGGCAGGGTGAGCAGTTCTTC. This chain joins TRBV2 and TRBJ2-1; 16 positions agree with TRBD2. The V segment lost 7 bases and the J segment 9 bases; nucleotides outside the gene matches: 12. Per the germline V gene, CDR1 is SNHLY and CDR2 is FYNNEI. CDR3 length: 17 residues.